A few counts support the clone carrying this TCR beta chain. The sample belongs to a study of immune characterization of retroperitoneal liposarcoma. In TCRdb, the PCR reads were re-called with MiXCR into one record per CDR3 protein. Of under 2,000 distinct CDR3 sequences in the sample, about 53% are singletons; the top ten hold about 9.3%. CDR1 and CDR2 from the germline V gene are MNHNS and SASEGT. The CDR3 has 14 amino acids. Trimming at V came to 6 bases and at J to 0 bases, leaving 3 bases not matched to a gene. The V call is TRBV6-1, the J call TRBJ2-3; 7 nucleotides line up with TRBD2. This TCR was recovered from a male donor with retroperitoneal liposarcoma. The sample was tumor tissue. Here the CDR3 DNA reads TGTGCCAGCAGGAGCGGGATTAGCACAGATACGCAGTATTTT. It specifies CASRSGISTDTQYF.